This TCR beta chain was sequenced for a study of identical twins. Study-wide results and caveats: Models, which agreed with sharing between unrelated individuals, nonetheless underestimated the out-of-frame TCR alpha sharing seen in monozygotic twins.

TCRdb redid the calling of the 5' RACE reads with MiXCR, one entry per CDR3 protein. The sample carries 500,000 to 550,000 distinct CDR3 sequences, about 20% recorded once. As for this clonotype: Its matching antigen is unknown.

Unmatched junction bases numbered 10, after V lost 0 bases and J lost 9 bases. The germline V gene has CDR1 KGHSH and CDR2 LQKENI. The CDR3 length is 17 residues. This sample also belongs to another study, concerning T cells expressing NK-cell markers. That source adds: Four donors showed these clonotypes also leading the CD3+CD56-NKG2C+ fraction.

This TCR derives from a woman between 18 and 29 years old in good health. Specimen: CD4+ T cells sorted from blood. The genes are TRBV18 and TRBJ2-1; 11 positions agree with TRBD2. The CDR3, as DNA: TGTGCCAGCTCACCACCGGGACTAGCGGACAGACGCGTTGAGCAGTTCTTC. This codes for CASSPPGLADRRVEQFF. Looking up the rest from reference TRBV18 and TRBJ2-1 gives the full variable domain: NAGVMQNPRHLVRRRGQEARLRCSPMKGHSHVYWYRQLPEEGLKFMVYLQKENIIDESGMPKERFSAEFPKEGPSILRIQQVVRGDSAAYFCASSPPGLADRRVEQFFGPGTRLTVL.